One sample yielded the 24 T cell receptor beta chains listed below, sequenced in a study of blood T cell repertoires in COVID-19. Sequenced by immunoSEQ multiplex PCR; TCRdb stores in-frame clones only, minus some. The sample consists of roughly 250,000 clones, more than 70% of them appearing once. The sample was peripheral blood. The receptors stem from a woman in her forties who had recovered from COVID-19.

The rearrangement joins TRBV7-2 to TRBJ2-7; D remains unclear. V dropped 1 base and J dropped 9 bases, with 7 bases sitting between them. The germline CDR1 and CDR2 sequences are SGHTA and FQGNSA. This CDR3 comprises 11 residues. The CDR3 sequence is CASSLGPGQYF. The CDR3 DNA sequence: TGTGCCAGCAGCTTAGGGCCGGGGCAGTACTTC.

The chain recombines TRBV18 with TRBJ1-2; perhaps TRBD1 as D (6 bases). CDR1 and CDR2 from the germline V gene are KGHSH and LQKENI. Trimming took off 6 bases at V and 4 bases at J, with 12 bases between the two ends. This CDR3 spans 13 amino acids. CDR3 nucleotide sequence: TGTGCCAGCTCGGCCGGCAGGGGCTATGGCTACACCTTC. This gives the protein CASSAGRGYGYTF.

The chain joins TRBV6-5 to TRBJ2-7; D gene ambiguous. Looked up from germline, CDR1 is MNHEY and CDR2 is SVGAGI. Trimming cost V 6 bases and J 2 bases, with 14 bases left between them. The CDR3 is 14 amino acids. CDR3 nucleotide sequence: TGTGCCAGCAGCCGCCTGGGCACGACCTACGAGCAGTACTTC. It codes for CASSRLGTTYEQYF.

This chain links TRBV9 with TRBJ1-5; D is ambiguous. The germline gives CDR1 SGDLS, CDR2 YYNGEE. V was trimmed by 0 bases and J by 9 bases, leaving 10 bases between them. The CDR3 is made up of 13 amino acids. CDR3 region: CASSVAGRSPQHF. CDR3 in DNA: TGTGCCAGCAGCGTAGCAGGCCGGTCGCCCCAGCATTTT.

The chain uses TRBV4-3 and TRBJ2-5; D gene unclear. The CDR3 totals 14 residues. Trimming cost V 0 bases and J 4 bases, with 9 bases left between them. CDR1 LGHNA and CDR2 YSLEER come from the germline V gene. The chain's CDR3 is CASSQDAGLETQYF. Written as DNA, the CDR3 is TGCGCCAGCAGCCAAGATGCCGGGTTAGAGACCCAGTACTTC.

The gene calls are TRBV18 and TRBJ1-3; tentative D call: TRBD1 (5 bases). The length of the CDR3 is 14 residues. V was trimmed by 3 bases and J by 7 bases, leaving 13 bases between them. CDR1 is KGHSH, CDR2 LQKENI, per germline. CDR3 coding DNA: TGTGCCAGCTCACCCGCGGGGGTACGGAACACCATATATTTT. Translated: CASSPAGVRNTIYF.

The chain uses TRBV27 and TRBJ2-2; 9 bases line up with TRBD1. The CDR3 spans 16 residues. The germline V gene has CDR1 MNHEY and CDR2 SMNVEV (reference sequence). V lost 6 bases and J lost 4; bases outside the gene matches: 9. In DNA, the CDR3 is TGTGCCAGCAGCCTCCTCGGGACAGGGAGCACCGGGGAGCTGTTTTTT. Translated, it gives CASSLLGTGSTGELFF.

This rearrangement joins TRBV9 to TRBJ2-5, with 9 bases lining up with TRBD1. Germline V gene lookup returns CDR1 SGDLS and CDR2 YYNGEE. CDR3 length: 15 amino acids. Trimming cost V 4 bases and J 5 bases; bases outside gene matches: 9. In DNA, the CDR3 is TGTGCCAGCAGCATACAGGGGGCGGCCGGGGAGACCCAGTACTTC. It encodes CASSIQGAAGETQYF.

The V call is TRBV11-2, the J call TRBJ1-5, with a weak D call TRBD1 (5 bases). Germline CDR1 and CDR2: SGHAT and FQNNGV. The germline V and J ends were trimmed by 1 base and 1 base, with 8 bases remaining between them. The CDR3 is made up of 15 amino acids. CDR3 amino acids: CASSLGAGSNQPQHF. The CDR3 DNA sequence: TGTGCCAGCAGCTTAGGGGCAGGGAGCAATCAGCCCCAGCATTTT.

The J gene is TRBJ1-2, the V gene TRBV7-2, with 8 bases aligning to TRBD1. Unmatched junction bases numbered 6, after V lost 4 bases and J lost 8 bases. The CDR3 runs 13 residues. CDR1 and CDR2 from the germline V gene are SGHTA and FQGNSA. CDR3 nucleotides: TGTGCCAGCAGCTCCACAGGGGGTGGGGGCTACACCTTC. Its translation: CASSSTGGGGYTF. Filled out from reference TRBV7-2 and TRBJ1-2, the complete variable domain reads GAGVSQSPSNKVTEKGKDVELRCDPISGHTALYWYRQSLGQGLEFLIYFQGNSAPDKSGLPSDRFSAERTGGSVSTLTIQRTQQEDSAVYLCASSSTGGGGYTFGSGTRLTVV.

The sample holds one count of this clone. The chain combines TRBV27 with TRBJ1-2; 8 bases are shared with TRBD1. V was clipped by 6 bases and J by 6 bases; unmatched bases: 3. This CDR3 region has 12 residues. From germline, CDR1 is MNHEY and CDR2 SMNVEV (reference sequence). CDR3: CASSHRGDGYTF. The CDR3 coding sequence is TGTGCCAGCAGCCACAGGGGGGATGGCTACACCTTC.

The rearrangement links TRBV4-1 to TRBJ2-1; perhaps TRBD2 as D (5 bases). The germline gives CDR1 MGHRA, CDR2 YSYEKL. The germline V and J ends were trimmed by 3 bases and 0 bases, with 9 bases remaining between them. The CDR3 loop spans 15 amino acids. This chain's CDR3 is CASSQGRGSYNEQFF. Written as DNA, the CDR3 is TGCGCCAGCAGCCAGGGTCGGGGCTCCTACAATGAGCAGTTCTTC.

The genes are TRBV7-9 and TRBJ2-6; D gene uncertain. V gave up 6 bases and J gave up 0 bases, with 18 bases separating them. Germline assignment: CDR1 SEHNR and CDR2 FQNEAQ (reference sequence). The CDR3 is made up of 18 amino acids. In DNA, the CDR3 is TGTGCCAGCAGGCCCTGCCGTGAGGTGGGCTCTGGGGCCAACGTCCTGACTTTC. This codes for CASRPCREVGSGANVLTF.

V gene TRBV20-1 combines with J gene TRBJ2-7; a weak D match, TRBD1 (6 bases). V was clipped by 3 bases and J by 7 bases, with 13 bases between them. Germline CDR1 reads DFQATT; CDR2 reads SNEGSKA (reference sequence). The CDR3 is 12 residues long. The CDR3 is CSASVQGREQYF. The CDR3 DNA reads TGCAGTGCTAGTGTGCAGGGGCGGGAGCAGTACTTC.

The chain recombines TRBV7-2 with TRBJ2-5; D possibly corresponds to TRBD2 (5 bases). The CDR3 is 13 residues long. The V gene lost 5 bases and the J gene lost 4 bases, with 11 bases spanning the gap. CDR1 is SGHTA and CDR2 is FQGNSA in the germline V gene. CDR3 coding DNA: TGTGCCAGCAGCGAATTGGCGGGAGAGACCCAGTACTTC. Translating it yields CASSELAGETQYF.

The CDR3 here is CASNPTGGLEAFF. Written as DNA, the CDR3 is TGTGCCAGTAACCCGACAGGGGGACTTGAAGCTTTCTTT. The chain is built from TRBV19 and TRBJ1-1, with TRBD1 matching over 9 bases. CDR1 LNHDA and CDR2 SQIVND come from the germline V gene (reference sequence). The length of the CDR3 is 13 residues. The ends lost 7 bases at V and 7 bases at J; junction bases unmatched: 7.

This sequence joins TRBV25-1 and TRBJ1-5; D possibly corresponds to TRBD1 (6 bases). The CDR3 sequence is 13 residues long. The V end was cut by 1 base, the J end by 7 bases, with 8 bases between. Germline assignment: CDR1 MGHDK and CDR2 SYGVNS. CDR3 region: CASSELGAQPQHF. In DNA, the CDR3 is TGTGCCAGCAGTGAATTGGGGGCCCAGCCCCAGCATTTT.

This clone was found once. The genes are TRBV10-1 and TRBJ2-3, with 7 bases fitting TRBD2. The CDR3 covers 15 residues. The trim removed 3 bases at V and 5 bases at J, leaving 8 bases unmatched. CDR1 is WNHNN and CDR2 is SYGVQD in the germline V gene (reference sequence). The CDR3 is CASSDPGVAGDTQYF. In nucleotides, the CDR3 is TGCGCCAGCAGTGACCCCGGGGTAGCGGGAGATACGCAGTATTTT.

The chain has TRBV29-1 and TRBJ1-2; possibly TRBD1 for D (5 bases). Germline values: CDR1 SQVTM, CDR2 ANQGSEA. The ends were cut back, 4 bases at V and 4 bases at J, with 10 bases in the middle. The CDR3 totals 12 residues. CDR3 coding DNA: TGCAGCGTTGGGGAGGGGCCCTATGGCTACACCTTC. This encodes CSVGEGPYGYTF.

Here the CDR3 DNA reads TGTGCCAGCAGTTACCACCCTGGGGACAGGGAAGAAGGAGAATATGGCTACACCTTC. Protein: CASSYHPGDREEGEYGYTF. The gene calls are TRBV6-2 or TRBV6-3 and TRBJ1-2, with 9 positions matching TRBD1. The CDR3 covers 19 residues. Germline lookup yields CDR1 MNHEY and CDR2 SVGEGT. V lost 2 bases and J lost 5; bases outside the gene matches: 18.

The chain joins TRBV9 to TRBJ2-1; 14 positions agree with TRBD2. This CDR3 contains 16 residues. From germline, CDR1 is SGDLS and CDR2 YYNGEE. V was clipped by 4 bases and J by 4 bases; unmatched bases: 4. The DNA of the CDR3 is TGTGCCAGCAGCACACGACTAGCGGGAGGGTACAATGAGCAGTTCTTC. Protein sequence: CASSTRLAGGYNEQFF.

The V gene is TRBV4-2, the J gene TRBJ1-1; TRBD1 agrees at 8 bases. Germline V gene lookup returns CDR1 LGHNA and CDR2 YNFKEQ. Trimming cost V 3 bases and J 4 bases; bases outside gene matches: 7. The CDR3 runs 15 residues. In DNA form, the CDR3 reads TGTGCCAGCAGCCAGGACCGGACAGGGCTCACTGAAGCTTTCTTT. Translation gives CASSQDRTGLTEAFF.

This clone appeared once. The rearrangement links TRBV5-1 to TRBJ2-1, with D unclear. CDR3 length: 15 residues. The germline CDR1 and CDR2 sequences are SGHRS and YFSETQ. V was pared by 4 bases and J by 3 bases, with 14 bases between. The CDR3 region is CASSPPSPNYNEQFF. In DNA, the CDR3 is TGCGCCAGCAGCCCCCCTTCCCCTAACTACAATGAGCAGTTCTTC. Drawing the rest from reference TRBV5-1 and TRBJ2-1, the complete variable domain is KAGVTQTPRYLIKTRGQQVTLSCSPISGHRSVSWYQQTPGQGLQFLFEYFSETQRNKGNFPGRFSGRQFSNSRSEMNVSTLELGDSALYLCASSPPSPNYNEQFFGPGTRLTVL.

The V gene is TRBV6-5, the J gene TRBJ1-4; TRBD1 matches at 11 bases. The length of the CDR3 is 15 residues. The germline gives CDR1 MNHEY, CDR2 SVGAGI. V lost 2 bases to trimming and J lost 7 bases; unmatched junction nucleotides: 3. The CDR3 protein is CASSYQDRGREKLFF. For the CDR3, the DNA is TGTGCCAGCAGTTACCAGGACAGGGGGCGTGAAAAACTGTTTTTT.